Listed below are T cell receptor beta chains from one sample, sequenced in a study of cytomegalovirus exposure and HLA in healthy donors. The method was immunoSEQ multiplex PCR; TCRdb's version includes in-frame clones alone and lacks a portion of them. Of about 160,000 clones listed, 70% to 85% are singletons. The sample taken for sequencing was PBMCs. These receptor sequences come from a man aged 35 to 55 in good health and CMV-seronegative. CDR3s include the opening cysteine and the closing phenylalanine or tryptophan. D genes are given only for firm matches. The listing skips clone size in some rows; elsewhere it reads once, few, many or a size class.

TRBJ1-5,14,TRBV2,NA,NA,TGTGCCAGCAGTGGGACGGGGGGCAATCAGCCCCAGCATTTT,CASSGTGGNQPQHF
TRBJ2-7,12,TRBV7-8,NA,NA,TGTGCCAGCAGCCCTTCGCGTTACGAGCAGTACTTC,CASSPSRYEQYF
TRBJ1-1,16,TRBV28,NA,NA,TGTGCCAGCAGTCAGAGAACAGGGTCGAGGAACACTGAAGCTTTCTTT,CASSQRTGSRNTEAFF
TRBJ2-3,15,TRBV15,TRBD2,NA,TGTGCCACCAGCCATGAGACTAGCGGCACAGATACGCAGTATTTT,CATSHETSGTDTQYF
TRBJ2-3,14,TRBV7-2,TRBD2,few,TGTGCCAGCACGAGCGGGATTAGCACAGATACGCAGTATTTT,CASTSGISTDTQYF
TRBJ2-7,14,TRBV6-6,TRBD2,NA,TGTGCCAGCAGTGGGACTAGCGGGGGCTACGAGCAGTACTTC,CASSGTSGGYEQYF
TRBJ2-2,14,TRBV5-1,NA,NA,TGCGCCAGCAGCTTGGGGCTGAACACCGGGGAGCTGTTTTTT,CASSLGLNTGELFF
TRBJ2-2,12,TRBV7-9,NA,NA,TGTGCCAGTCATGTCCCCCCCGGGGAGCTGTTTTTT,CASHVPPGELFF
TRBJ2-7,12,TRBV10-3,NA,NA,TGTGCCATCAGCGGTAATTTAGACGAGCAGTACTTC,CAISGNLDEQYF
TRBJ2-6,16,TRBV11-2,TRBD1,NA,TGTGCCAGCAGACGACAGGGTTTCTCTGGGGCCAACGTCCTGACTTTC,CASRRQGFSGANVLTF
TRBJ1-5,15,TRBV7-9,TRBD1,NA,TGTGCCAGCAGCTTCTCGACAGGGCGGGACCAGCCCCAGCATTTT,CASSFSTGRDQPQHF
TRBJ2-3,13,TRBV29-1,TRBD1,once,TGCAGCGCCAAGACAGGGGGCATAGATACGCAGTATTTT,CSAKTGGIDTQYF
TRBJ1-2,14,TRBV10-2,NA,NA,TGCGCCAGCAGTGAGGCTCAGGGATCAGGGGGCTACACCTTC,CASSEAQGSGGYTF
TRBJ2-7,17,TRBV15,NA,NA,TGTGCCACCAGCAGAGATCTCGGTTTGGACAGTTCCTACGAGCAGTACTTC,CATSRDLGLDSSYEQYF
TRBJ2-7,15,TRBV6-1,NA,NA,TGTGCCAGCAGTGCTCGAGGACAGCGGTTCTACGAGCAGTACTTC,CASSARGQRFYEQYF
TRBJ2-4,16,TRBV18,NA,NA,TGTGCCAGCTCACGCGAACAGGGGGAGGGCAAAAACATTCAGTACTTC,CASSREQGEGKNIQYF
TRBJ1-5,13,TRBV30,NA,NA,TGTGCCTGGACCCCCGGGGGGGACCAGCCCCAGCATTTT,CAWTPGGDQPQHF
TRBJ2-5,15,TRBV18,NA,NA,TGTGCCAGCTCACCGTTTCGGGACAATCAAGAGACCCAGTACTTC,CASSPFRDNQETQYF
TRBJ1-5,14,TRBV6-6,NA,NA,TGTGCCAGCAGTGGAGGACAGCGGAATCAGCCCCAGCATTTT,CASSGGQRNQPQHF
TRBJ2-7,13,TRBV5-4,NA,NA,TGTGCCAGCAGCTTACCGGGGATCGACGAGCAGTACTTC,CASSLPGIDEQYF
TRBJ2-5,12,TRBV18,NA,NA,TGTGCCAGCTCACGGGGAGGAGAGACCCAGTACTTC,CASSRGGETQYF
TRBJ2-7,17,TRBV7-9,NA,NA,TGTGCCAGCAGCTCGACTAGAGGCGAGGGTCCTTTGGACGAGCAGTACTTC,CASSSTRGEGPLDEQYF